This T cell receptor beta chain was obtained from a study of blood T cell repertoires in COVID-19. Enrollees, about 18 to 89 years old, lived in approximately 25 US areas. In assigning cohorts, the study relied on participant-reported clinical history. Donors of Cohort 3 who recovered were those that had two negative PCRs, clearance, or symptom resolution. Authors' data handling: Scientists estimated how many nucleated cells there were by amplifying reference gene primers. Sequenced by immunoSEQ multiplex PCR; TCRdb stores in-frame clones only, minus some. D and trimming were read from the DNA, whereas the V and J calls and clone size are those reported in that table. The sample holds about 440,000 clones; about nine tenths are singletons and the top ten take about 0.57%. The sequenced sample consisted of PBMCs or T cells enriched from blood (not recorded which). The sequence derives from a man aged 18 to 29 who had recovered from COVID-19.

This CDR3 is CASSDSSGPWSNEQFF. The CDR3 DNA follows: TGTGCCAGCAGTGACTCCAGCGGGCCGTGGAGCAATGAGCAGTTCTTC. This chain connects TRBV6-4 to TRBJ2-1; tentatively, D is TRBD2 (6 bases). The CDR3 consists of 16 residues. Trimming stripped 0 bases from V and 6 bases from J, with 15 bases between. Germline lookup yields CDR1 MRHNA and CDR2 SNTAGT.